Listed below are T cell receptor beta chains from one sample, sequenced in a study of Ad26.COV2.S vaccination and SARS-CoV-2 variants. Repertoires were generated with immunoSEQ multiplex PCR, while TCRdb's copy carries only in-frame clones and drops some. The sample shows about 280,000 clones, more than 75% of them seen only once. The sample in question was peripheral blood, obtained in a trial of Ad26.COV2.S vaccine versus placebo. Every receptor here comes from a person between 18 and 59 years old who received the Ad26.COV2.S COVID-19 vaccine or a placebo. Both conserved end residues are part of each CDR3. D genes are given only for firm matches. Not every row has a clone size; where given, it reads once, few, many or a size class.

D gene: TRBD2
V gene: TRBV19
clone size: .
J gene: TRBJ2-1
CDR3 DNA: TGTGCCAGTAGTATCTCGGGTAGCGGGCCGTCCCGCTACAATGAGCAGTTCTTC
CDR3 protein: CASSISGSGPSRYNEQFF

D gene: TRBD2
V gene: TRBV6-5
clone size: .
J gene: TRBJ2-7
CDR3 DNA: TGTGCCAGCAGTTCCCAAGCGGGAGGGCCGGTCTACGAGCAGTACTTC
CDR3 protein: CASSSQAGGPVYEQYF

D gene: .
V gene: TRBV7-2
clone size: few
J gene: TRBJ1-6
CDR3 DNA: TGTGCCAGCAGCTTGAGTGAGTCACCCCTCCACTTT
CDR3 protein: CASSLSESPLHF

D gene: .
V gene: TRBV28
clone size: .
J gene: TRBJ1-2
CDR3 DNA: TGTGCCAGCAGTTTACCCGCCGGGGAGGGGGGCTACACCTTC
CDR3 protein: CASSLPAGEGGYTF

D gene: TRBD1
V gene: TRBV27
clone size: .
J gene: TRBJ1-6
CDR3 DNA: TGTGCCAGCAAAAAGGACAGGGGGGGAAATTCACCCCTCCACTTT
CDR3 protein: CASKKDRGGNSPLHF

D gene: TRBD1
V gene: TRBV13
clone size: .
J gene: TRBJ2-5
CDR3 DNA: TGTGCCAGCAGGGGACAGGGAGGAGAGACCCAGTACTTC
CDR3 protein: CASRGQGGETQYF

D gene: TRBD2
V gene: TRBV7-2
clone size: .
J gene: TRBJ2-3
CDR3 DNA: TGTGCCAGCAGCTTAAACCTAGCGGGAGGCACAGATACGCAGTATTTT
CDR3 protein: CASSLNLAGGTDTQYF

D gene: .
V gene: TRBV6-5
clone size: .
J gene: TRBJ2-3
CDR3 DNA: TGTGCCAGCACCGTCGGAGATTCGTGGACAGATACGCAGTATTTT
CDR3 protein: CASTVGDSWTDTQYF

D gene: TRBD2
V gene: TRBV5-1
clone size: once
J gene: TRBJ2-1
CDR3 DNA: TGCGCCAGCCAACTAGCGCTGGGGAACAATGAGCAGTTCTTC
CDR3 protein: CASQLALGNNEQFF

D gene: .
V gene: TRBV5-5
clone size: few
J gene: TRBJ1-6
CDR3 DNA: TGTGCCAGCAGCAGTCAGACTTATAATTCACCCCTCCACTTT
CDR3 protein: CASSSQTYNSPLHF

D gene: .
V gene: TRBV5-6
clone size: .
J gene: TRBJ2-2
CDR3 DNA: TGTGCCAGCAGCACAAGTTACACCGGGGAGCTGTTTTTT
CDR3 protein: CASSTSYTGELFF

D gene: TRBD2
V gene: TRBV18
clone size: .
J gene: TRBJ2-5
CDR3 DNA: TGTGCCAGCGCAAAAGGGACTAGCGGGACGTGGGCCCAGTACTTC
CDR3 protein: CASAKGTSGTWAQYF

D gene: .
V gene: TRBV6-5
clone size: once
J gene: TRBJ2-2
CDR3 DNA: TGTGCCAGCATCAATAGGGGTTTAGGCGGGGAGCTGTTTTTT
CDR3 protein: CASINRGLGGELFF

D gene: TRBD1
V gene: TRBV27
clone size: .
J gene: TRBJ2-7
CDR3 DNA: TGTGCCAGCAGTCCCTATTATGGACAGGCCGAGAGCTCCTACGAGCAGTACTTC
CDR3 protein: CASSPYYGQAESSYEQYF

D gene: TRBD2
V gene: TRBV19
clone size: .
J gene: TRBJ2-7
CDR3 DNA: TGTGCCAGCCCCCGGGGGACTAGCGGGAGTATTTTCCACTACGAGCAGTACTTC
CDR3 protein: CASPRGTSGSIFHYEQYF

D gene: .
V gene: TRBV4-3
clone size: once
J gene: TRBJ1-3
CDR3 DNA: TGCGCCAGCAGCCAAGTCCCGGAGATCGAGGGAAACACCATATATTTT
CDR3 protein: CASSQVPEIEGNTIYF

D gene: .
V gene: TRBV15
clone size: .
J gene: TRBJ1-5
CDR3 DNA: TGTGCCACCAGCAGACCGACAGTTAGCAATCAGCCCCAGCATTTT
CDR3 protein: CATSRPTVSNQPQHF

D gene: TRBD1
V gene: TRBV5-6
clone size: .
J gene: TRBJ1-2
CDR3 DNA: TGTGCCAGCAGCCTCGGACAGGGTGACGGCTACACCTTC
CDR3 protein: CASSLGQGDGYTF

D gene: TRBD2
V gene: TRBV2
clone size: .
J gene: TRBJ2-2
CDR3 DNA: TGTGCCAGTTCTCTAGCGGGGGGTAACACCGGGGAGCTGTTTTTT
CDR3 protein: CASSLAGGNTGELFF

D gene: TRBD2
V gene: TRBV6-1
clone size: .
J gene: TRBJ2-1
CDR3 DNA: TGTGCCAGCAGTGGACGAACTAGCGGGAGTCGGAATGAGCAGTTCTTC
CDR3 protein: CASSGRTSGSRNEQFF

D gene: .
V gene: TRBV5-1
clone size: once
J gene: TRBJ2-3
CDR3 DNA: TGCGCCAGCAGCTTGGATGTCGGCGACGGCGCAGATACGCAGTATTTT
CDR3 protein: CASSLDVGDGADTQYF

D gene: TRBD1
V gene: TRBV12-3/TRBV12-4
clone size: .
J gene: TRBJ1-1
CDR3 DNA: TGTGCCAGCAGTCCCTCTAGACAGGGAGCTTTCTTT
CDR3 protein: CASSPSRQGAFF

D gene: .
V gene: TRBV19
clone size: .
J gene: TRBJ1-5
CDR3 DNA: TGTGCCAGTAGTTCTCTGGGCAATCAGCCCCAGCATTTT
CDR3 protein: CASSSLGNQPQHF

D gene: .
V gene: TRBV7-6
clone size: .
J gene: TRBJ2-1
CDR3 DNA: TGTGCCAGCAGCTTAGAGGGACACAAGGGGTACAATGAGCAGTTCTTC
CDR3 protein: CASSLEGHKGYNEQFF

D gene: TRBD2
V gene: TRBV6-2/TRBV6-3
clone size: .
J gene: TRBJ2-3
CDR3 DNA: TGTGCCAGCAGTTCACGCACTAGCGGGAGGGTTGGCACAGATACGCAGTATTTT
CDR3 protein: CASSSRTSGRVGTDTQYF

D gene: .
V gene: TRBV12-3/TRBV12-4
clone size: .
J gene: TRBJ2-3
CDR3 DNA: TGTGCCAGCAGTTTGTTAGGGGCAGATACGCAGTATTTT
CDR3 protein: CASSLLGADTQYF

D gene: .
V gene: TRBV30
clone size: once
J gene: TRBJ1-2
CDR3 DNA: TGTGCCTGGAGTGTAAGGTTCTATGGCTACACCTTC
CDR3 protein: CAWSVRFYGYTF

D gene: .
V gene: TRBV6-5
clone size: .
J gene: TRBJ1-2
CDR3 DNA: TGTGCCAGCAGTTACTCACAGGGCACCTATGGCTACACCTTC
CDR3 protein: CASSYSQGTYGYTF

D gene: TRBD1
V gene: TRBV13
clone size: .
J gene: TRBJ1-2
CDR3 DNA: TGTGCCAGCAGCTACGACAGGGTTGTTGGCTACACCTTC
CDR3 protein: CASSYDRVVGYTF

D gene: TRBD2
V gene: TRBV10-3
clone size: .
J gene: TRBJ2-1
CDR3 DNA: TGTGCCATTCGGACTAGCGGGGGGCCCAGCTCCTACAATGAGCAGTTCTTC
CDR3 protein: CAIRTSGGPSSYNEQFF

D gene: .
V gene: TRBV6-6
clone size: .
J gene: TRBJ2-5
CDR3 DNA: TGTGCCAGCAGTAAAACCAGGGGGGAGACCCAAGAGACCCAGTACTTC
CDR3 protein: CASSKTRGETQETQYF

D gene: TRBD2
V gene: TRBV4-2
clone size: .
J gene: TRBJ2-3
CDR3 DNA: TGTGCCAGCAGCCAAGATCGTAACGGGGGGGCAGCAGATACGCAGTATTTT
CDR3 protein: CASSQDRNGGAADTQYF

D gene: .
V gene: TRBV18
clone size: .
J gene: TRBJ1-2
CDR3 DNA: TGTGCCAGCTCGCCCACCGGGACTCCCGCCGGAGGCTACACCTTC
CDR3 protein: CASSPTGTPAGGYTF

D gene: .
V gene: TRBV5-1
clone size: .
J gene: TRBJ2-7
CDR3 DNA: TGCGCCAGCAGCTTTAGGGGGTCCTACGAGCAGTACTTC
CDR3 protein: CASSFRGSYEQYF

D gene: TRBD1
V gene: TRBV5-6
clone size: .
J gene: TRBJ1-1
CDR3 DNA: TGTGCCAGCAGCTGGGACAGGGCCACCGTGGGGGCTTTCTTT
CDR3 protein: CASSWDRATVGAFF

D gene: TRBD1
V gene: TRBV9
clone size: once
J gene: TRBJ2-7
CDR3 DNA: TGTGCCAGCAGCGTAGATGGACAGGGGTTCGGCGAGCAGTACTTC
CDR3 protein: CASSVDGQGFGEQYF

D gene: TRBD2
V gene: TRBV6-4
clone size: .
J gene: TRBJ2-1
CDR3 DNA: TGTGCCAGCAGCCAGAGGCTAGCGGCCTCCTACAATGAGCAGTTCTTC
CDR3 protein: CASSQRLAASYNEQFF

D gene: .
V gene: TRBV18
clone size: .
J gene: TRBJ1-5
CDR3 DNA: TGTGCCAGCTCACCAGACGGGAACATAATCAATCAGCCCCAGCATTTT
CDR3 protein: CASSPDGNIINQPQHF

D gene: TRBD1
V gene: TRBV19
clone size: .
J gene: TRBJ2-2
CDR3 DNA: TGTGCCAGCACCGGACAGGGAACAGTAGCCGGGGAGCTGTTTTTT
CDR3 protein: CASTGQGTVAGELFF

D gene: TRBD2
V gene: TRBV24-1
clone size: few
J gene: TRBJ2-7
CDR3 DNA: TGTGCCACCAGAGGACTAGCGGGAGGGGAACGGGAGCAGTACTTC
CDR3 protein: CATRGLAGGEREQYF

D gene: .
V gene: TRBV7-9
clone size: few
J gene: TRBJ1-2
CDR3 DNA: TGTGCCAGCAGCTTCTCAGGGGAGGCCTATGGCTACACCTTC
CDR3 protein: CASSFSGEAYGYTF

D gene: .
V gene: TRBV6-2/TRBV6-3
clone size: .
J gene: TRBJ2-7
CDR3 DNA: TGTGCCAGCAGCGTGACACCAGCCTACGAGCAGTACTTC
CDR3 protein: CASSVTPAYEQYF

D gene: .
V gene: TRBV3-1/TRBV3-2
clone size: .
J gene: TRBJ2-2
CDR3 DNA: TGTGCCAGCAGCCAAGCTTCTCGGACGAACACCGGGGAGCTGTTTTTT
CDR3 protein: CASSQASRTNTGELFF

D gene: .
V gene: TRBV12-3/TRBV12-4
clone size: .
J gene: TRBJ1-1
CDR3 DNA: TGTGCCAGCAGTTCAAGACAGCACACTGAAGCTTTCTTT
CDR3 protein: CASSSRQHTEAFF

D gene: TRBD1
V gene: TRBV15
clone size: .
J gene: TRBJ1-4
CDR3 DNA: TGTGCCACCAGCAGAGATAAGGCAGGGGGAGAAAAACTGTTTTTT
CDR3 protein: CATSRDKAGGEKLFF

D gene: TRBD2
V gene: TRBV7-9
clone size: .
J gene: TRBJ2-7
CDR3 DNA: TGTGCCAGCAGCCGTCGGCGGGAGATGGACGAGCAGTACTTC
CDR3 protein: CASSRRREMDEQYF

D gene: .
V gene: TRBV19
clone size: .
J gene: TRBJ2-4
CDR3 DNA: TGTGCCAGTAGTATGGGGCAAGCCAAAAACATTCAGTACTTC
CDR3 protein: CASSMGQAKNIQYF

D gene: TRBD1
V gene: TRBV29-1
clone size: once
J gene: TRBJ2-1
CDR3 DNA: TGCAGCGTTCTAGACAGGGCCAATGAGCAGTTCTTC
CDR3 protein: CSVLDRANEQFF